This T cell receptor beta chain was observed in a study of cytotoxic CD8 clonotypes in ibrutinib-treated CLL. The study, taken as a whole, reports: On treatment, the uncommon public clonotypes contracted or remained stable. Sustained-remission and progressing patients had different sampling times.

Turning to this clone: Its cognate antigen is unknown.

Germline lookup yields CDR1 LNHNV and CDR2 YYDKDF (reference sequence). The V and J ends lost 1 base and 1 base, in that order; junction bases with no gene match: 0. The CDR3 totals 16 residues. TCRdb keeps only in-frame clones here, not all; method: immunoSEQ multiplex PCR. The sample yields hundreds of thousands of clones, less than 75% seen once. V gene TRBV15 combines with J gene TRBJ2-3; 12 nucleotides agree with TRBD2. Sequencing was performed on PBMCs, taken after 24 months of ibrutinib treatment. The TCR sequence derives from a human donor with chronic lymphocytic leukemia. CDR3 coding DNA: TGTGCCACCAGCAGAGGACTAGCGGGAGGCACAGATACGCAGTATTTT. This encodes CATSRGLAGGTDTQYF. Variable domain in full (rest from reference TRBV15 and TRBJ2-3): DAMVIQNPRYQVTQFGKPVTLSCSQTLNHNVMYWYQQKSSQAPKLLFHYYDKDFNNEADTPDNFQSRRPNTSFCFLDIRSPGLGDTAMYLCATSRGLAGGTDTQYFGPGTRLTVL.